A selection of T cell receptor beta chains follows, all from one sample in a study of T cell changes during pregnancy in multiple sclerosis. Libraries were prepared by immunoSEQ multiplex PCR; TCRdb keeps only in-frame clonotypes and omits some of them. The table has about 41,000 clones, roughly nine tenths seen once. Source: CD4+ T cells from peripheral blood mononuclear cells, taken in the first trimester of pregnancy. The receptors stem from a female donor with multiple sclerosis, enrolled in a pregnancy study. CDR3s include the opening cysteine and the closing phenylalanine or tryptophan. Each record gives: V gene, CDR3 protein.

>TRBV27
CASTPWWGDTEAFF
>TRBV4-2
CASSQRQGNNEKLFF
>TRBV28
CASSTRTRLSYEQYF
>TRBV9
CASSATGTSHEQFF
>TRBV7-9
CASSIGTGVGETQYF
>TRBV9
CASSPITGNYGYTF
>TRBV6-6
CASSYGQGAFYGYTF
>TRBV6-6
CASSFTSLETQYF
>TRBV21-1
CASSTEWGTLYNEQFF
>TRBV14
CASSPEKFGEQFF
>TRBV4-2
CASSPLAGGTDTQYF
>TRBV7-9
CASRTTGNTEAFF
>TRBV7-6
CASSSGGLPVIETQYF
>TRBV13
CASSSRTSSGSYEQYF
>TRBV11-2
CASSRDYQYEQYF
>TRBV6-5
CAAGKTQGSSYEQYF
>TRBV6-4
CASSRLAGPTGELFF
>TRBV6-6
CASVRGQPYEQYF
>TRBV28
CASSSGGGGSGYEQYF
>TRBV13
CASSYAGRGAFF
>TRBV9
CASSVGLAGDTLYNEQFF
>TRBV27
CASSKLSTGREQYF
>TRBV28
CASRIGEIYGYTF
>TRBV10-3
CAISSGASGMGNEQFF
>TRBV13
CASSLYSRTSGRAGYNEQFF
>TRBV7-8
CASSLLEMGVSGNTIYF
>TRBV9
CASSERLAQTYNEQFF
>TRBV5-5
CASSLRDRDYNEQFF
>TRBV11-2
CASSTTSGSPYNEQFF
>TRBV5-1
CASSPSLESSYNEQFF
>TRBV27
CASSTSSRGRAGDTQYF
>TRBV7-2
CASSQRGGYEQYF
>TRBV6-6
CASSSAGSSWTQHF
>TRBV6-4
CASSASGSGTDTQYF
>TRBV7-2
CASSLELVGSGRAAYEQYF
>TRBV7-2
CASSSQSGVAYEQYF
>TRBV5-8
CASSRWTGGSYEQYF
>TRBV5-6
CASSLRTSGRHIQYF
>TRBV15
CATSSAVSLAGTEQYF
>TRBV30
CAWGPGLSTDTQYF
>TRBV4-1
CASSTGTSGRSSYNEQFF
>TRBV5-4
CASSLGGSGGRYEQYF
>TRBV23-1
CASRLPKDPARETQYF
>TRBV7-2
CASSPTGTGNEQFF
>TRBV2
CASREDSDQPQHF
>TRBV5-1
CASSSSSYEQYF
>TRBV6-1
CASIAGTNYNEQFF
>TRBV5-1
CASSPVGKETQYF
>TRBV10-1
CAHTREFVTGELFF
>TRBV11-2
CASSLMAGASYNEQFF
>TRBV15
CATSRAGSGANVLTF
>TRBV7-2
CASSLGGGRYYSNQPQHF
>TRBV27
CASSTGPLPGLQYF
>TRBV4-1
CASSQDGGAPYNEQFF
>TRBV5-6
CASSFSSYGYTF